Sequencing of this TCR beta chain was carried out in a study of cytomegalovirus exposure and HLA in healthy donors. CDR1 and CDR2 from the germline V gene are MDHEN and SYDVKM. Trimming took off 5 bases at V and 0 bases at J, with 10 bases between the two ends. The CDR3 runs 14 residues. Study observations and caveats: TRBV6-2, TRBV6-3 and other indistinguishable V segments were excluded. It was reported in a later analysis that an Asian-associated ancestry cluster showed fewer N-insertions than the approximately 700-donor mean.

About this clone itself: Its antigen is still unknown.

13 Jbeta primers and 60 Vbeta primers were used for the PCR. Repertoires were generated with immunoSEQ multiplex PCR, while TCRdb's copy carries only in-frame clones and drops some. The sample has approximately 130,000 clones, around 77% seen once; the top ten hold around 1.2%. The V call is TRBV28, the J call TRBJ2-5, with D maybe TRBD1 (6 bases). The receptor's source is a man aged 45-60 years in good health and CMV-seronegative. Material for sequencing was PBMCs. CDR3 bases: TGTGCCAGCAGTCAAACAGGGTACCAAGAGACCCAGTACTTC. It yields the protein CASSQTGYQETQYF.